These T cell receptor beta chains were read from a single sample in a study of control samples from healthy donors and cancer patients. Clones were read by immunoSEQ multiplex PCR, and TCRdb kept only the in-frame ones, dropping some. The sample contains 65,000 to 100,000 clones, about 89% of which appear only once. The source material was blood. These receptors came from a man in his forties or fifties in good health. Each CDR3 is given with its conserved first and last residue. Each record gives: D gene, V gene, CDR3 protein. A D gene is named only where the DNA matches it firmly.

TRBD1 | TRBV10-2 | CASSDRQGYYYNEQFF
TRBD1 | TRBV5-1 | CASSLGGQIYEQYF
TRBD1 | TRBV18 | CASSSGQGGIGTDTQYF
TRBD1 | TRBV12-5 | CASGSQGGTEAFF
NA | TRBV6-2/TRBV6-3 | CASSYKGLTLAGELFF
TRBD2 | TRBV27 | CASSLSGTSGVQQYF
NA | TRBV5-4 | CASSWGFGSGNTIYF
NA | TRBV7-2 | CASSLSSRTEAFF
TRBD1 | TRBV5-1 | CASSLSGQGGSPLHF
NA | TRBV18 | CASSPLQGQETQYF
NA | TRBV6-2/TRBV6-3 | CASSYPPGPSSEAFF
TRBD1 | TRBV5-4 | CASSTQGGVNEKLFF
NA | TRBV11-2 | CASSSGHNTYEQYF
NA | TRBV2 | CASSGNVVLGQFF
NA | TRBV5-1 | CASSLVGEGTEAFF
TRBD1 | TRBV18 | CASSPVQGDTEAFF
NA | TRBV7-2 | CASSLDYSYEQYF
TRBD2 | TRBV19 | CASSTYSGGGSYNEQFF
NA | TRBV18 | CASSVDRPPGPQHF
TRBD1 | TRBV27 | CASSPVWDRVGGYTF
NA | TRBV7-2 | CASSPQRSSGNTIYF
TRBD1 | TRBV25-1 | CASSGTGGDLWTQYF
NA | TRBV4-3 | CASSQERSSAYGYTF
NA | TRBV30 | CAWNLGLEDGYTF
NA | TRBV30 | CAWSVGGGEKLFF
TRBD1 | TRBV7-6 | CASSERQGATTYEQYF
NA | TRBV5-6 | CASSFLSTGEQYF
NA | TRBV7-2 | CARTRMTGELFF
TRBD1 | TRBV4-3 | CASSPGQGNEKLFF
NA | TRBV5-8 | CASSLVARETQYF
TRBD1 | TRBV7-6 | CASSLHPGQENTEAFF
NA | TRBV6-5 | CASRHREETQYF
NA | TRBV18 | CASSRLRELHSGNTIYF
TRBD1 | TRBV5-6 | CASSSGQGVTDTQYF
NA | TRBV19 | CASSIMTAGNTIYF
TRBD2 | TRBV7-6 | CASSLTGTSGGPTDTQYF
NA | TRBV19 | CASSIRPDRIPNQPQHF
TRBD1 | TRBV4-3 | CASSQDPGQGMGQPQHF
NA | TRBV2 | CASSEGRQNYGYTF
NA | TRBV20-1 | CSASLYGPLHF
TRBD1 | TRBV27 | CASRLQGADYGYTF